Following are 2 T cell receptor beta chains from one sample sequenced in a study of control samples from healthy donors and cancer patients (TCRdb year 2020). Libraries were built with the immunoSEQ multiplex PCR assay. The table comes from immuneACCESS by way of TCRdb, which keeps in-frame sequences with V and J called. Part of the clones is missing from these tables; in studies checked, under half for an unresolved V gene and the rest for unknown reasons. This sample gives some 150,000 clones in total; less than 95% of them show up just once. 13% to 15% of the sample is taken by the ten largest. The specimen was PBMCs. All receptors come from a man between 60 and 75 years old with colorectal cancer.

This clone was recorded once. The chain couples TRBV2 to TRBJ1-2; D uncertain. The CDR3 is 12 residues long. V was cut by 8 bases and J by 4 bases, with 11 bases left in between. The germline CDR1 and CDR2 sequences are SNHLY and FYNNEI. CDR3 in amino acids: CASARIGYGYTF. The CDR3 region has the DNA TGTGCCAGCGCCAGGATAGGCTATGGCTACACCTTC.

V is TRBV19 and J is TRBJ2-3; D gene ambiguous. Trimming stripped 5 bases from V and 1 base from J, with 10 bases between. Germline V gene data show CDR1 as LNHDA and CDR2 as SQIVND (reference sequence). The CDR3 extends over 14 amino acids. The CDR3 here is CASSFGLRTDTQYF. The CDR3 nucleotides are TGTGCCAGTAGTTTCGGGCTACGCACAGATACGCAGTATTTT.